These 3 T cell receptor beta chains originate from one sample sequenced in a study of shared clonotypes between healthy human individuals. Measured with immunoSEQ multiplex PCR; TCRdb has only the in-frame clones, and not every one. This table holds more than 2 million clones, just over 90% found once. Positive CCR7 selection of CD45RO-negative cells yielded the naive CD8 cells, and terminally differentiated effector memory CD45RA+ cells were excluded. The sample taken for sequencing was naive CD8+ T cells from PBMCs. The receptors stem from a man between 18 and 35 years old in good health. Some clones in this sample may be carry-over from other donors' samples.

The gene calls are TRBV9 and TRBJ2-7; tentative D call: TRBD1 (5 bases). The germline V and J ends were trimmed by 2 bases and 3 bases, with 15 bases remaining between them. The CDR3 has 15 residues. Germline CDR1 is SGDLS and CDR2 is YYNGEE. The CDR3 sequence is CASSVFSTGVYEQYF. CDR3 coding DNA: TGTGCCAGCAGCGTTTTCTCCACAGGAGTCTACGAGCAGTACTTC.

This chain uses TRBV19 with TRBJ1-1; 10 nucleotides line up with TRBD1. Germline V gene sequence: CDR1 LNHDA, CDR2 SQIVND (reference sequence). The V and J ends lost 4 bases and 4 bases, in that order; junction bases with no gene match: 6. This CDR3 spans 15 amino acids. The CDR3 DNA sequence: TGTGCCAGTAGTACCGCCGGGACAGGGGTCACTGAAGCTTTCTTT. As protein: CASSTAGTGVTEAFF. The full variable domain, completed using reference TRBV19 and TRBJ1-1, is DGGITQSPKYLFRKEGQNVTLSCEQNLNHDAMYWYRQDPGQGLRLIYYSQIVNDFQKGDIAEGYSVSREKKESFPLTVTSAQKNPTAFYLCASSTAGTGVTEAFFGQGTRLTVV.

The chain carries TRBV6-5 and TRBJ2-2; 8 nucleotides agree with TRBD2. This CDR3 comprises 15 residues. Germline V lookup: CDR1 MNHEY, CDR2 SVGAGI. Unmatched junction bases numbered 9, after V lost 5 bases and J lost 7 bases. The CDR3 sequence is CASSNREGLVGELFF. CDR3 nucleotides: TGTGCCAGCAGTAACCGGGAGGGCCTTGTCGGGGAGCTGTTTTTT.